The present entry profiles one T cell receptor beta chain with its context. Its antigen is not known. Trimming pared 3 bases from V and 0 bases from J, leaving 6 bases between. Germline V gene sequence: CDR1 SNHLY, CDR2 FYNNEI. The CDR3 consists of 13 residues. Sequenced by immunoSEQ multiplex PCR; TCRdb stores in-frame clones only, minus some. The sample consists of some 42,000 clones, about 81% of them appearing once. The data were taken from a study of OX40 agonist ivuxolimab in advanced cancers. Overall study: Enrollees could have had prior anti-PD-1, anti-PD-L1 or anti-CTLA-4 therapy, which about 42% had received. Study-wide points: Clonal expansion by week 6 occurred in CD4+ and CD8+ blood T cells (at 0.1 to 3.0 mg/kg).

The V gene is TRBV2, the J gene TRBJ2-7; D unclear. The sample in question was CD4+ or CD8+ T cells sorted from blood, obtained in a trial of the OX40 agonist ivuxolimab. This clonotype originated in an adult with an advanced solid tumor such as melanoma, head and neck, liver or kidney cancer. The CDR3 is CASSEGISYEQYF. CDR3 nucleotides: TGTGCCAGCAGTGAGGGTATCTCCTACGAGCAGTACTTC.